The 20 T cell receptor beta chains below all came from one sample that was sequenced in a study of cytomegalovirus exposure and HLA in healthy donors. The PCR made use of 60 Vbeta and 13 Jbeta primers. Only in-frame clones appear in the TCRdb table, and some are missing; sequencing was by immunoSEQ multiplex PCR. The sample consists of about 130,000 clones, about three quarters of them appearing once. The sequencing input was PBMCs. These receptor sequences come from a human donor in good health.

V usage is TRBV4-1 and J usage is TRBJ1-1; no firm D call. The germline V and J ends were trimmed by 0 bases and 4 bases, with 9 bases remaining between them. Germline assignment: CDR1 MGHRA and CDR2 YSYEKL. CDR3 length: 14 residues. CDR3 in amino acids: CASSQDTRGTEAFF. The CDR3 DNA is TGCGCCAGCAGCCAAGATACGCGCGGCACTGAAGCTTTCTTT.

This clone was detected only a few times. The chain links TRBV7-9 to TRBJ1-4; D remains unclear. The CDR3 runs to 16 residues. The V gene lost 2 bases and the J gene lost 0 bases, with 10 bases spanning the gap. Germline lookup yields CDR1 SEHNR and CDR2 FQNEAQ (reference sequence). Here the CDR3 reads CASSLPIVATNEKLFF. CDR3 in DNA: TGTGCCAGCAGCTTACCTATCGTTGCAACTAATGAAAAACTGTTTTTT. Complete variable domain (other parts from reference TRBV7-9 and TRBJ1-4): DTGVSQNPRHKITKRGQNVTFRCDPISEHNRLYWYRQTLGQGPEFLTYFQNEAQLEKSRLLSDRFSAERPKGSFSTLEIQRTEQGDSAMYLCASSLPIVATNEKLFFGSGTQLSVL.

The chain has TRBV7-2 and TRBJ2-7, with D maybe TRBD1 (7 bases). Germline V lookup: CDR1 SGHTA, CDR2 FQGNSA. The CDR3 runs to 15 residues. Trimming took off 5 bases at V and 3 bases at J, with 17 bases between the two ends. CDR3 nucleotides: TGTGCCAGCAGCCCCTCCCCAGGGGGGATCTACGAGCAGTACTTC. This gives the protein CASSPSPGGIYEQYF.

The CDR3 DNA sequence: TGTGCCAGCAGCAAAATTAGAGGAGATACGCAGTATTTT. Translating gives CASSKIRGDTQYF. The chain has TRBV21-1 and TRBJ2-3; TRBD2 is the table's D call, not checked against the DNA. TRBV21-1 is deemed a pseudogene. CDR3 length: 13 amino acids.

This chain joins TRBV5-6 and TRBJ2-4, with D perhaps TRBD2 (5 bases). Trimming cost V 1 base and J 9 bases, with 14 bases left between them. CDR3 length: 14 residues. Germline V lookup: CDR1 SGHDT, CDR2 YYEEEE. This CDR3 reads CASSLFLRGTIQYF. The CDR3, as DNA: TGTGCCAGCAGCTTGTTTCTTCGGGGAACCATTCAGTACTTC.

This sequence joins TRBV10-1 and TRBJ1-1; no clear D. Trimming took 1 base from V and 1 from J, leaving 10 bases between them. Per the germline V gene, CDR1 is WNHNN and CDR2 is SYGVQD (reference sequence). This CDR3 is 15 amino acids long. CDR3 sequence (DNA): TGCGCCAGCAGTGAGTACAGCTATCCGAACACTGAAGCTTTCTTT. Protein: CASSEYSYPNTEAFF.

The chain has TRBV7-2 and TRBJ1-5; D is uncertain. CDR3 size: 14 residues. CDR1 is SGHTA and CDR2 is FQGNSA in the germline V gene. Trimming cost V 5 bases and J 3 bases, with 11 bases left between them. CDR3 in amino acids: CASSPSYNNQPQHF. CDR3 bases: TGTGCCAGCAGCCCTTCATACAACAATCAGCCCCAGCATTTT.

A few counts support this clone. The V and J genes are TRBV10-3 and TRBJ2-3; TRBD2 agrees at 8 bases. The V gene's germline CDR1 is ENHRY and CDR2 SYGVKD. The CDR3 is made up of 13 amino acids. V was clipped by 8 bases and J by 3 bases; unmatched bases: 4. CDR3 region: CAIRGGTTDTQYF. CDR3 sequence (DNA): TGTGCCATCCGGGGGGGAACTACAGATACGCAGTATTTT.

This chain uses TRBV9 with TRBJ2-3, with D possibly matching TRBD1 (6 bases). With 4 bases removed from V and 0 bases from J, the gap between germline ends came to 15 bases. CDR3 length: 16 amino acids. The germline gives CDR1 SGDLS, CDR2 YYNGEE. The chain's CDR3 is CASSPGTTPSTDTQYF. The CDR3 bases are TGTGCCAGCAGCCCTGGGACAACACCTAGCACAGATACGCAGTATTTT.

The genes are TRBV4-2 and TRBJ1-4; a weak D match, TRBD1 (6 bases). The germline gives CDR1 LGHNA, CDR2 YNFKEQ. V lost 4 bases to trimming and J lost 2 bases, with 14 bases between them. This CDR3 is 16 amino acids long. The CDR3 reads CASSLPGGMTNEKLFF. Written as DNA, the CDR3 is TGTGCCAGCAGCCTCCCGGGGGGCATGACTAATGAAAAACTGTTTTTT.

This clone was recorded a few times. Here the CDR3 DNA reads TGCGCCAGCATGGCCCTTCGGGGGATGAACACTGAAGCTTTCTTT. Translating gives CASMALRGMNTEAFF. V usage is TRBV5-1 and J usage is TRBJ1-1; a weak D match, TRBD1 (5 bases). There are 15 residues in the CDR3. CDR1 is SGHRS, CDR2 YFSETQ, per germline. Between the trimmed V and J ends, which lost 6 bases and 0 bases, there was a span of 15 bases.

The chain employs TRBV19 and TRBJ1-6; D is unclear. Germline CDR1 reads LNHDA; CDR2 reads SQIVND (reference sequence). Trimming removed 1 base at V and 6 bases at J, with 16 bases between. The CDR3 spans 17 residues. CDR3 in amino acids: CASSIAGNSPFNSPLHF. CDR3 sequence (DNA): TGTGCCAGTAGTATAGCCGGGAACAGCCCCTTTAATTCACCCCTCCACTTT.

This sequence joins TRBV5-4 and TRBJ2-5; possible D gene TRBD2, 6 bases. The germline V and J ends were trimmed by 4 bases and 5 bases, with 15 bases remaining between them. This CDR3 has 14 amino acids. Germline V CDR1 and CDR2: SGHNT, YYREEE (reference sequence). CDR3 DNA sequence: TGTGCCAGCAGCACCGGAGGGATCGGGGAGACCCAGTACTTC. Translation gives CASSTGGIGETQYF.

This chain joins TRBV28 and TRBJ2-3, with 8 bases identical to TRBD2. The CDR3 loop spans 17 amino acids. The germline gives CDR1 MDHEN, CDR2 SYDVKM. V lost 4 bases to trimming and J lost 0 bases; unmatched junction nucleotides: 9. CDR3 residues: CASSSGGLRGSTDTQYF. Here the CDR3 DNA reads TGTGCCAGCAGTTCGGGGGGGTTGCGGGGGAGCACAGATACGCAGTATTTT. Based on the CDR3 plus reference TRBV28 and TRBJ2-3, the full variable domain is DVKVTQSSRYLVKRTGEKVFLECVQDMDHENMFWYRQDPGLGLRLIYFSYDVKMKEKGDIPEGYSVSREKKERFSLILESASTNQTSMYLCASSSGGLRGSTDTQYFGPGTRLTVL.

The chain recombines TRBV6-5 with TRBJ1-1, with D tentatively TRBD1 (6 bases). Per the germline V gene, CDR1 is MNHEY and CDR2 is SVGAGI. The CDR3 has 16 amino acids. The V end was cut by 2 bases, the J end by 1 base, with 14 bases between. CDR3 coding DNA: TGTGCCAGCAGTTACGCATCTCAGGGGACGAACACTGAAGCTTTCTTT. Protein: CASSYASQGTNTEAFF.

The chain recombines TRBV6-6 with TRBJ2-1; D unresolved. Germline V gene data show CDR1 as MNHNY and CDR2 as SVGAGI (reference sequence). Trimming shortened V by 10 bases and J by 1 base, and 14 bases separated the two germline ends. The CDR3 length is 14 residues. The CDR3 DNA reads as TGTGCCACCGCCGAGGCCCCGTCCTACAATGAGCAGTTCTTC. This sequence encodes CATAEAPSYNEQFF.

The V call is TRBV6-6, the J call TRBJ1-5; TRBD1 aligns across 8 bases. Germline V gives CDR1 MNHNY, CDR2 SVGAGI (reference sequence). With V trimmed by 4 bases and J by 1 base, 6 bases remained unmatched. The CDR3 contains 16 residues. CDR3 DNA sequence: TGTGCCAGCAGTTCCCGACAGGGGCGAAGCAATCAGCCCCAGCATTTT. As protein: CASSSRQGRSNQPQHF.

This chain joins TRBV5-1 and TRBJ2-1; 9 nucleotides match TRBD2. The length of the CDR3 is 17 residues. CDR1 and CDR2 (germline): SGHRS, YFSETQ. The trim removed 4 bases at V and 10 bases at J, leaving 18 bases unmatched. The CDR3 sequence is CASSPPRAGGPVREQFF. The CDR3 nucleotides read TGCGCCAGCAGCCCGCCCCGCGCGGGGGGGCCCGTGCGGGAGCAGTTCTTC.

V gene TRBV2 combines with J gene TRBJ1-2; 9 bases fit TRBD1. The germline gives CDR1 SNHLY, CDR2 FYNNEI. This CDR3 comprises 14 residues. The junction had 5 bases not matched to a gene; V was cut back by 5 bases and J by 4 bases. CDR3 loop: CASSSDRGTYGYTF. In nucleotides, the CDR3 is TGTGCCAGCAGTTCGGACAGGGGTACCTATGGCTACACCTTC.

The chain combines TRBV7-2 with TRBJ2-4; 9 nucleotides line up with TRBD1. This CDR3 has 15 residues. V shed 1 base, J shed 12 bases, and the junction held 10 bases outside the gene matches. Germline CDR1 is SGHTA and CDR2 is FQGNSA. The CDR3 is CASSLDWTGVSPQYF. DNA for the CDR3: TGTGCCAGCAGCTTAGATTGGACAGGGGTGTCCCCTCAGTACTTC.